The clone carrying this TCR beta chain was recorded at least ten times. CDR1 is SNHLY and CDR2 is FYNNEI in the germline V gene. With 4 bases clipped from V and 7 bases from J, the junction kept 9 bases outside the gene matches. The length of the CDR3 is 15 residues. The data are from a study of kidney transplant recipient with SARS-CoV-2 infection. TCRdb analysed the reads with MiXCR anew, one entry per CDR3 protein. The data show 250,000 or so distinct CDR3 sequences, 25% to 35% seen once. J is TRBJ1-4 and V is TRBV2, with 7 bases fitting TRBD1. The clonotype originates from a male patient aged 30 to 40 who had COVID-19 and was a kidney transplant recipient. Some T cells may originate from the graft donor. The sample consisted of a blood sample, taken at baseline and on roughly day 110 from a kidney transplant recipient. CDR3 nucleotide sequence: TGTGCCAGCAGTGTAATCAGGGGGGGGGGTGAAAAACTGTTTTTT. Translating gives CASSVIRGGGEKLFF.